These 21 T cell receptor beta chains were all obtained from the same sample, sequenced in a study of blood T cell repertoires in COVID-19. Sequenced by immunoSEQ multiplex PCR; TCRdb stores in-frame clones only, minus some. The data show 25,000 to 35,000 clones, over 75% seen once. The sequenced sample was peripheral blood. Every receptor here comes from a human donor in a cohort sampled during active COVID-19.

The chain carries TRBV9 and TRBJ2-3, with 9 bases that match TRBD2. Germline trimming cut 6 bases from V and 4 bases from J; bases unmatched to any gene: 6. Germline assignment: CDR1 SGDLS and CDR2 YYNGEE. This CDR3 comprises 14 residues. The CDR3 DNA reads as TGTGCCAGCACCCGGCGGGGGGGTCCAGATACGCAGTATTTT. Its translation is CASTRRGGPDTQYF.

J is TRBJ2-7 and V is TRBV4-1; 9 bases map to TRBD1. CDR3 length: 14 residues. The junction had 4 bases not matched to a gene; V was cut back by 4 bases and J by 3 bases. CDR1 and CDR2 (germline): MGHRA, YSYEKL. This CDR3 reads CASSRRDRDYEQYF. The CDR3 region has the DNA TGCGCCAGCAGCCGCCGGGACAGGGACTACGAGCAGTACTTC.

The CDR3 spells CASSQQTAGTEAFF. CDR3 bases: TGTGCCAGCAGCCAGCAGACCGCGGGAACTGAAGCTTTCTTT. V usage is TRBV4-2 and J usage is TRBJ1-1, with no clear D. This CDR3 has 14 amino acids. The germline V gene has CDR1 LGHNA and CDR2 YNFKEQ. V was pared by 3 bases and J by 5 bases, with 13 bases between.

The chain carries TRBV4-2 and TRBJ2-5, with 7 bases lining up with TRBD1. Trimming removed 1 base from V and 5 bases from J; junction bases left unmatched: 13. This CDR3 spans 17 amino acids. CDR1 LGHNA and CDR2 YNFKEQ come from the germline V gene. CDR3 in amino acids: CASSQAHRQGAGETQYF. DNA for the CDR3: TGTGCCAGCAGCCAAGCGCACAGACAGGGAGCAGGGGAGACCCAGTACTTC.

CDR3: CASSLLLGSHYEQYF. The CDR3 nucleotides read TGTGCCAGCAGCTTACTATTGGGCAGTCACTACGAGCAGTACTTC. The chain carries TRBV7-8 and TRBJ2-7; D gene uncertain. The length of the CDR3 is 15 residues. Germline CDR1 reads SGHVS; CDR2 reads FQNEAQ. Trimming left V 2 bases short and J 3 bases short, with 14 bases between.

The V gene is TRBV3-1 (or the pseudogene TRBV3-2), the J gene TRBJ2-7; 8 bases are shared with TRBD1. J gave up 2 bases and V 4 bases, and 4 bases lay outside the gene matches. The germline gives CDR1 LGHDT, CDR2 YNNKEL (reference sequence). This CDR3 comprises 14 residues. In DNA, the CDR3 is TGTGCCAGCAGCCCTAGACAGGGGACCTACGAGCAGTACTTC. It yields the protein CASSPRQGTYEQYF.

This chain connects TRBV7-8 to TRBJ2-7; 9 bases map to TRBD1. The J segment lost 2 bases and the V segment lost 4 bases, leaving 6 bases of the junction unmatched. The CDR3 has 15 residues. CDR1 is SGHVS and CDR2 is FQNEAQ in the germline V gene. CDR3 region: CASSSTGQGTYEQYF. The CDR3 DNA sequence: TGTGCCAGCAGCTCCACGGGACAGGGAACCTACGAGCAGTACTTC.

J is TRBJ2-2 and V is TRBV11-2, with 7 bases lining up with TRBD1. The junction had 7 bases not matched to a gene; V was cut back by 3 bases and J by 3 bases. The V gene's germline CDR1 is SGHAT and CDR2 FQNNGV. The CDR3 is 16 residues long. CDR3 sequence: CASSFPERGHTGELFF. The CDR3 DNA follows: TGTGCCAGCAGCTTCCCGGAGAGGGGGCACACCGGGGAGCTGTTTTTT.

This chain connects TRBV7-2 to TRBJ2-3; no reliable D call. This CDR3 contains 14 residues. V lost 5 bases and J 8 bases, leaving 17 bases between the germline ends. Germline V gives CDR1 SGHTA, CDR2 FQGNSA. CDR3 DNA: TGTGCCAGCAGCCTCAGGAACCTGGAAGGTACGCAGTATTTT. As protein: CASSLRNLEGTQYF.

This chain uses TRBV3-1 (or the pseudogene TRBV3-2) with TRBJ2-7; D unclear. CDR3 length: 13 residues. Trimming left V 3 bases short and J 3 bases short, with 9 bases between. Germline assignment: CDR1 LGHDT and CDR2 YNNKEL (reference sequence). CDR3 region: CASSHAGGYEQYF. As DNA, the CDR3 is TGTGCCAGCAGCCACGCCGGTGGCTACGAGCAGTACTTC.

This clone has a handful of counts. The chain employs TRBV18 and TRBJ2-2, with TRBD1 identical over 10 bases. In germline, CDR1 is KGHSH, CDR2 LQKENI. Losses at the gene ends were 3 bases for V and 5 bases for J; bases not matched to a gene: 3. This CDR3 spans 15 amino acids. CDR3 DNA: TGTGCCAGCTCACCGGGACAGGGGAAGACCGGGGAGCTGTTTTTT. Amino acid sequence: CASSPGQGKTGELFF. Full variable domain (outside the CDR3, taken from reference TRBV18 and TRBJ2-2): NAGVMQNPRHLVRRRGQEARLRCSPMKGHSHVYWYRQLPEEGLKFMVYLQKENIIDESGMPKERFSAEFPKEGPSILRIQQVVRGDSAAYFCASSPGQGKTGELFFGEGSRLTVL.

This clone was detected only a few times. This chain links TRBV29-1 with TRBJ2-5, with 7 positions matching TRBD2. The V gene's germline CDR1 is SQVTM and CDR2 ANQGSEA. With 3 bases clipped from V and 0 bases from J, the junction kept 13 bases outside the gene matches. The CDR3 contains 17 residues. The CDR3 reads CSVDKYVWGGYQETQYF. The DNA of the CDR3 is TGCAGCGTTGATAAATACGTGTGGGGGGGTTACCAAGAGACCCAGTACTTC.

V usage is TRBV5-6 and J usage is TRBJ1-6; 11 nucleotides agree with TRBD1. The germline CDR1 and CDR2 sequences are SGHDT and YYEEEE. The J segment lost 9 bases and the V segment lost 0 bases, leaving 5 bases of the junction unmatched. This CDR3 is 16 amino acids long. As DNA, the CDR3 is TGTGCCAGCAGCTTGGGGACAGGGGGCGGAGGTTCACCCCTCCACTTT. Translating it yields CASSLGTGGGGSPLHF.

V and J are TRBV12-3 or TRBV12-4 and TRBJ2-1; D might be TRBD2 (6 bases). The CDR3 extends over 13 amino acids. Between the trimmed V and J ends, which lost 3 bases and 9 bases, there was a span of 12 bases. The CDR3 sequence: CASSLAGRGEQFF. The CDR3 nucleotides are TGTGCCAGCAGTTTGGCGGGGAGAGGTGAGCAGTTCTTC.

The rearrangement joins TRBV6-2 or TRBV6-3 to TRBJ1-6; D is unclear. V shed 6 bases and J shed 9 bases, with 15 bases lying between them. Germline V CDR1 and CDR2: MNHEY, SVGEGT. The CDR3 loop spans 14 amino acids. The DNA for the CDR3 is TGTGCCAGCAGCATCAGCCGGGAGAGTTCACCCCTCCACTTT. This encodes CASSISRESSPLHF.

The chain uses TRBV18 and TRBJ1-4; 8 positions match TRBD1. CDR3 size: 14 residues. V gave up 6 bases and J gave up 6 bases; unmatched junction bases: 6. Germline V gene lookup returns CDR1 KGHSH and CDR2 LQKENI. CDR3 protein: CASSSTGDYEKLFF. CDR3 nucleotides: TGTGCCAGCTCGTCGACAGGGGACTATGAAAAACTGTTTTTT.

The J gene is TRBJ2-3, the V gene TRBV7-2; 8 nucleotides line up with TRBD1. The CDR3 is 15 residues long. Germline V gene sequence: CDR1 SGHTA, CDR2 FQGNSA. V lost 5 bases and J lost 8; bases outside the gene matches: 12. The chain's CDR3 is CASSPGQGSSGTQYF. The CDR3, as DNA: TGTGCCAGCAGCCCTGGACAGGGCTCGTCGGGTACGCAGTATTTT.

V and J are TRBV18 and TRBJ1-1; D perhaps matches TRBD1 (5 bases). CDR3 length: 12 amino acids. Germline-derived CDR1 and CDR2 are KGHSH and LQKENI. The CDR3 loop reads CGSRGTGTEAFF. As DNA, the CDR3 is TGTGGATCCCGGGGGACGGGGACTGAAGCTTTCTTT.

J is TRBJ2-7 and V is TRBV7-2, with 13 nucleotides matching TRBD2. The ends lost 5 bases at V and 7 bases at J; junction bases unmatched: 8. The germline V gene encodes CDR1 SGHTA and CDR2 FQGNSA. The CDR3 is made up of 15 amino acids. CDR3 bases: TGTGCCAGCAGCGTAGGACTAGCGGGGGTATATGAGCAGTACTTC. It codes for CASSVGLAGVYEQYF.

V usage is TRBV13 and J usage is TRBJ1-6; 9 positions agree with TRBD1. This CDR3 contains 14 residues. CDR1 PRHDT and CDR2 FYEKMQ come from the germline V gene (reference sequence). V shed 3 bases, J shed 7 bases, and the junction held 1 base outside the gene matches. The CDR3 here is CASSFGQGNSPLHF. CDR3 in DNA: TGTGCCAGCAGCTTCGGACAGGGGAATTCACCCCTCCACTTT.

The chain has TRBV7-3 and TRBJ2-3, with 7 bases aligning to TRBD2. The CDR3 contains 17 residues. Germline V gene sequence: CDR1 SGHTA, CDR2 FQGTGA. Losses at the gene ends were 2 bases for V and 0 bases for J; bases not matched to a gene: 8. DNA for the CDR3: TGTGCCAGCAGCTTAGGGCCTAGCGGACTAAGCACAGATACGCAGTATTTT. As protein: CASSLGPSGLSTDTQYF.